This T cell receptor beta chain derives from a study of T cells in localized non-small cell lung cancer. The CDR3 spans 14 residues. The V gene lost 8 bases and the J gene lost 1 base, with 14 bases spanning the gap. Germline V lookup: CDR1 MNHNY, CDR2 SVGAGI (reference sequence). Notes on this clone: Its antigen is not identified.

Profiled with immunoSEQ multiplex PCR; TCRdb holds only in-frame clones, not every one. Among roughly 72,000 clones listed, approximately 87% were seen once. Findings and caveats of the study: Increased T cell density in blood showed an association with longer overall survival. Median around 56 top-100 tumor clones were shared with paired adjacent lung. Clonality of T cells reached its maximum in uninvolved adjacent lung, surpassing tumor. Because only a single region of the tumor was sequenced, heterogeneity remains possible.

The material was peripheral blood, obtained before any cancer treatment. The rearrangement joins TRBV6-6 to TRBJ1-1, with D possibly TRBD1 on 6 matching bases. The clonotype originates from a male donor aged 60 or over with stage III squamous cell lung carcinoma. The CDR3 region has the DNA TGTGCCAGCCGACCAGGGGTACAGAACACTGAAGCTTTCTTT. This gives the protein CASRPGVQNTEAFF.